This is a list of T cell receptor beta chains from one sample in a study of blood T cell repertoires in COVID-19. The method was immunoSEQ multiplex PCR; TCRdb's version includes in-frame clones alone and lacks a portion of them. The table lists about 83,000 clones, over 60% of them singletons, with about 20% in the top ten. The sequenced sample was peripheral blood. All receptors come from an elderly woman with active or convalescent COVID-19. CDR3s include the opening cysteine and the closing phenylalanine or tryptophan.

J gene,V gene,CDR3 protein
TRBJ1-6,TRBV7-9,CASSPGQVSPLHF
TRBJ2-3,TRBV7-9,CASSLGGVGDTQYF
TRBJ1-6,TRBV4-3,CASSQQIPGGGYNSPLHF
TRBJ1-4,TRBV6-5,CASSSGTDWEKLFF
TRBJ2-7,TRBV7-2,CASSLANYEQYF
TRBJ2-2,TRBV29-1,CSARAGQPYGGELFF
TRBJ2-2,TRBV30,CAWSGGKHREGAGELFF
TRBJ1-2,TRBV6-2/TRBV6-3,CASSPGVGLVYGYTF
TRBJ2-1,TRBV3-1/TRBV3-2,CATPGLAYSGEQFF
TRBJ2-7,TRBV7-2,CASSRMIQDSEQYF
TRBJ1-1,TRBV7-2,CASSPEVGNTEAFF
TRBJ1-2,TRBV30,CAWGGARGYTF
TRBJ1-2,TRBV9,CASSVGRGYYGYTF
TRBJ2-3,TRBV6-5,CASRDRVTDTQYF
TRBJ1-6,TRBV18,CASSLDRGSDSPLHF
TRBJ1-1,TRBV18,CASSPGTHNTEAFF
TRBJ1-2,TRBV21-1,CASSPPLTGMGDYGYTF
TRBJ2-7,TRBV5-5,CASSLQGYEQYF
TRBJ1-1,TRBV19,CASSIMDRPNTEAFF
TRBJ1-1,TRBV4-1,CASSQDRTVNTEAFF
TRBJ1-3,TRBV10-2,CASSDGPPGNTIYF
TRBJ1-1,TRBV29-1,CSVPDPGGFAFF
TRBJ2-2,TRBV5-4,CASSPGQGAGELFF
TRBJ2-7,TRBV5-1,CVSSLQGGLNEQYF
TRBJ1-1,TRBV20-1,CSVGGNTEAFF
TRBJ1-5,TRBV2,CASKGGLRLSNQPQHF
TRBJ1-4,TRBV30,CAWSGPGFEKLFF
TRBJ1-1,TRBV27,CASSFLGGNTEAFF
TRBJ1-6,TRBV9,CASSVEDLNSPLHF
TRBJ2-2,TRBV7-3,CASSATVNTGELFF
TRBJ1-2,TRBV11-2,CASSSLQGRRYGYTF
TRBJ2-2,TRBV3-1/TRBV3-2,CASSYIANTGELFF
TRBJ1-4,TRBV28,CASRQGGRQVYEKLFF
TRBJ1-6,TRBV7-9,CASSLTIGRGNSPLHF
TRBJ1-2,TRBV19,CASSVRTGDDYGYTF
TRBJ2-2,TRBV7-8,CASSLTDTGELFF
TRBJ2-5,TRBV6-5,CASSFGTSGVRETQYF
TRBJ1-3,TRBV28,CASRGHSGNTIYF
TRBJ2-7,TRBV2,CASSDYDSVLEQYF
TRBJ2-2,TRBV18,CASSPSRTGTGNTGELFF
TRBJ1-2,TRBV6-6,CAGHTGNYGYTF
TRBJ2-1,TRBV18,CASSPDRARNEQFF
TRBJ1-6,TRBV6-5,CASSTRQGNSPLHF
TRBJ1-4,TRBV6-6,CASRLQGAQEKLFF